Listed here are 25 T cell receptor beta chains from one sample, sequenced in a study of post-analysis software for immune sequencing data. General observations from the study: Among roughly 5 TRBV segments more frequent in patients than controls were TRBV5-6, TRBV5-1 and TRBV20-1.

Unique molecular identifiers tagged the TCR beta cDNA libraries. From the PCR reads, TCRdb called clonotypes with MiXCR, one entry per CDR3 protein. The table lists a few hundred thousand distinct CDR3 sequences, 39% of them singletons. Their antigens are not known. Material: blood. The receptor set was obtained from a girl aged 2 to 10 with multiple sclerosis.

This clonotype has just a few counts. DNA for the CDR3: TGTGCCAGCAGTCCCCGTGGGACAGGTTATAATGAAAAACTGTTTTTT. It encodes CASSPRGTGYNEKLFF. The chain recombines TRBV12-3 or TRBV12-4 with TRBJ1-4, with 8 positions matching TRBD1. V dropped 5 bases and J dropped 4; count of bases not matched to a gene: 9. This CDR3 has 16 residues.

The chain joins TRBV27 to TRBJ2-7; TRBD2 matches 16 bases. The CDR3 has 18 residues. V lost 5 bases and J lost 2; bases outside the gene matches: 9. Germline CDR1 is MNHEY and CDR2 is SMNVEV (reference sequence). CDR3 nucleotide sequence: TGTGCCAGCAGTCCCCATCCGGGACTAGCGGGAGGGGCCTACGAGCAGTACTTC. This encodes CASSPHPGLAGGAYEQYF.

J is TRBJ2-5 and V is TRBV5-6; 9 nucleotides match TRBD1. This CDR3 is built from 15 residues. Losses at the gene ends were 4 bases for V and 4 bases for J; bases not matched to a gene: 8. Germline assignment: CDR1 SGHDT and CDR2 YYEEEE. CDR3 residues: CASSAPDRGGETQYF. As DNA, the CDR3 is TGTGCCAGCAGCGCTCCGGACAGGGGAGGAGAGACCCAGTACTTC.

The chain employs TRBV2 and TRBJ2-1, with D perhaps TRBD1 (7 bases). V lost 10 bases to trimming and J lost 6 bases, with 19 bases between them. The germline CDR1 and CDR2 sequences are SNHLY and FYNNEI. The CDR3 sequence is 14 residues long. CDR3: CATRGDSKVNEQFF. In DNA form, the CDR3 reads TGTGCCACCAGGGGGGACTCTAAGGTCAATGAGCAGTTCTTC.

V and J are TRBV10-3 and TRBJ2-1; the D is unclear. This CDR3 spans 16 amino acids. V lost 2 bases, J lost 0 bases, and 11 bases lay in between. Germline assignment: CDR1 ENHRY and CDR2 SYGVKD. CDR3 DNA: TGTGCCATCAGTGAGGATTATTCGAGCTCCTACAATGAGCAGTTCTTC. This codes for CAISEDYSSSYNEQFF.

The J gene is TRBJ2-7, the V gene TRBV25-1; unclear D gene. V gave up 4 bases and J gave up 4 bases, with 11 bases separating them. The germline CDR1 and CDR2 sequences are MGHDK and SYGVNS. The CDR3 contains 13 residues. The CDR3 is CASSVDDPYEQYF. Written as DNA, the CDR3 is TGTGCCAGCAGTGTAGACGACCCGTACGAGCAGTACTTC.

This rearrangement joins TRBV9 to TRBJ2-5; D may be TRBD1 (6 bases). Germline V gives CDR1 SGDLS, CDR2 YYNGEE. The CDR3 is made up of 16 amino acids. V was cut by 5 bases and J by 5 bases, with 22 bases left in between. The CDR3 is CASSLTGTYSLETQYF. In DNA form, the CDR3 reads TGTGCCAGCAGTTTAACAGGGACGTATTCGTTGGAGACCCAGTACTTC. The complete variable domain, with remaining parts taken from reference TRBV9 and TRBJ2-5, reads DSGVTQTPKHLITATGQRVTLRCSPRSGDLSVYWYQQSLDQGLQFLIQYYNGEERAKGNILERFSAQQFPDLHSELNLSSLELGDSALYFCASSLTGTYSLETQYFGPGTRLLVL.

This chain connects TRBV5-1 to TRBJ1-1; D is uncertain. The germline V gene has CDR1 SGHRS and CDR2 YFSETQ. The CDR3 is made up of 13 amino acids. The V and J ends lost 0 bases and 4 bases respectively, with 7 bases between them. CDR3 in DNA: TGCGCCAGCAGCTTGGCCGGTATCACTGAAGCTTTCTTT. Amino acids: CASSLAGITEAFF.

The table lists this clonotype with many counts. The DNA for the CDR3 is TGCGCCAGCAGCCACATCTCCACGGGGTACAATGAGCAGTTCTTC. This translates into CASSHISTGYNEQFF. The chain couples TRBV4-3 to TRBJ2-1, with a weak D call TRBD2 (5 bases). CDR1 LGHNA and CDR2 YSLEER come from the germline V gene. The CDR3 loop spans 15 amino acids. V dropped 3 bases and J dropped 4 bases, with 13 bases sitting between them.

The V gene is TRBV5-5, the J gene TRBJ2-7, with D tentatively TRBD1 (6 bases). The CDR3 has 15 amino acids. Germline loops: CDR1 SGHKS, CDR2 YYEKEE (reference sequence). Trimming shortened V by 4 bases and J by 3 bases, and 17 bases separated the two germline ends. The CDR3 nucleotides are TGTGCCAGCAGCATACGGGACACCTCAGTCTACGAGCAGTACTTC. Amino acids: CASSIRDTSVYEQYF.

The V and J genes are TRBV7-3 and TRBJ2-1; 7 bases map to TRBD1. Trimming cost V 5 bases and J 6 bases; bases outside gene matches: 10. The CDR3 covers 15 residues. Per the germline V gene, CDR1 is SGHTA and CDR2 is FQGTGA. The CDR3 reads CASSRDGTECNEQFF. CDR3 sequence (DNA): TGTGCCAGCAGCCGAGACGGGACAGAATGCAATGAGCAGTTCTTC.

The table lists this clonotype with a few counts. J is TRBJ2-1 and V is TRBV12-3 or TRBV12-4; no definite D call. This CDR3 spans 15 amino acids. With 1 base removed from V and 4 bases from J, the gap between germline ends came to 11 bases. CDR3 bases: TGTGCCAGCAGTTTAGTGGAGTTGCCTTACAATGAGCAGTTCTTC. It specifies CASSLVELPYNEQFF.

This clonotype has a single count. The rearrangement uses TRBV12-5 and TRBJ2-1; D is unresolved. The CDR3 has 14 residues. The V and J ends lost 1 base and 4 bases respectively, with 8 bases between them. Germline-derived CDR1 and CDR2 are LGHNT and FRNRAP. The CDR3 sequence: CASGLEGDYNEQFF. The CDR3 nucleotides are TGTGCTAGTGGTTTGGAAGGAGATTACAATGAGCAGTTCTTC.

Here the CDR3 reads CASSVTTGSRETQYF. The CDR3 DNA reads as TGCGCCAGCAGCGTAACGACAGGGTCTCGAGAGACCCAGTACTTC. This sequence joins TRBV5-1 and TRBJ2-5, with TRBD1 identical over 7 bases. Germline values: CDR1 SGHRS, CDR2 YFSETQ. The CDR3 is 15 amino acids. V gave up 4 bases and J gave up 4 bases; unmatched junction bases: 10.

This clonotype was seen more than once but under ten times. This sequence joins TRBV20-1 and TRBJ2-3; 9 nucleotides align to TRBD2. The CDR3 covers 16 residues. The germline CDR1 and CDR2 sequences are DFQATT and SNEGSKA (reference sequence). V lost 1 base to trimming and J lost 2 bases; unmatched junction nucleotides: 7. CDR3 protein: CSARGPAGGLTDTQYF. The CDR3 DNA is TGCAGTGCTAGAGGTCCCGCGGGGGGGCTCACAGATACGCAGTATTTT.

The chain joins TRBV13 to TRBJ2-7; D is possibly TRBD1 or TRBD2 (5 bases each). CDR1 is PRHDT, CDR2 FYEKMQ, per germline (reference sequence). The CDR3 runs to 13 residues. Between the trimmed V and J ends, which lost 1 base and 7 bases, there was a span of 11 bases. The CDR3 here is CASSLVRWGEQYF. The CDR3 bases are TGTGCCAGCAGCTTAGTCCGCTGGGGGGAGCAGTACTTC.

This clonotype has a handful of counts. The gene calls are TRBV12-3 or TRBV12-4 and TRBJ2-1; the D is unclear. Trimming took 3 bases from V and 13 from J, leaving 19 bases between them. CDR3 size: 14 residues. CDR3 in amino acids: CASSFVVLSDSQFF. The CDR3, as DNA: TGTGCCAGCAGTTTCGTAGTGTTGTCGGATTCCCAGTTCTTC.

The chain couples TRBV29-1 to TRBJ2-7, with 7 nucleotides matching TRBD1. The J segment lost 1 base and the V segment lost 2 bases, leaving 2 bases of the junction unmatched. Germline loops: CDR1 SQVTM, CDR2 ANQGSEA. The CDR3 has 13 residues. Written as DNA, the CDR3 is TGCAGCGTTGAAAGGACAGGATCCTACGAGCAGTACTTC. Amino acid sequence: CSVERTGSYEQYF.

The chain employs TRBV2 and TRBJ2-7, with 10 bases matching TRBD1. The germline V gene encodes CDR1 SNHLY and CDR2 FYNNEI. The V gene end was trimmed by 7 bases and the J gene end by 4 bases; junction bases not matched to a gene: 7. CDR3 length: 14 amino acids. CDR3 loop: CASTGQGVDYEQYF. The CDR3 region has the DNA TGTGCCAGCACAGGACAGGGGGTCGATTACGAGCAGTACTTC.

The chain recombines TRBV5-5 with TRBJ2-2; the D is unclear. The CDR3 sequence is 13 residues long. V lost 4 bases to trimming and J lost 2 bases, with 6 bases between them. CDR1 SGHKS and CDR2 YYEKEE come from the germline V gene (reference sequence). As DNA, the CDR3 is TGTGCCAGCAGCCTTAGAAACACCGGGGAGCTGTTTTTT. Amino acid sequence: CASSLRNTGELFF.

This clonotype has just a few counts. V gene TRBV15 combines with J gene TRBJ2-3; 7 positions match TRBD2. The CDR3 is 15 residues long. The V segment lost 3 bases and the J segment 9 bases; nucleotides outside the gene matches: 12. Germline values: CDR1 LNHNV, CDR2 YYDKDF (reference sequence). CDR3 DNA sequence: TGTGCCACCAGCAGGCGGGAGAGGTCTGCGTTAACGCAGTATTTT. It yields the protein CATSRRERSALTQYF.

In this sample, this clonotype turned up once. This chain connects TRBV6-5 to TRBJ1-4; TRBD1 is a possible D gene (6 bases). This CDR3 contains 16 residues. Looked up from germline, CDR1 is MNHEY and CDR2 is SVGAGI. V was cut by 0 bases and J by 7 bases, with 15 bases left in between. The CDR3 protein is CASSYSITGKSEKLFF. In nucleotides, the CDR3 is TGTGCCAGCAGTTACTCGATCACAGGGAAATCTGAAAAACTGTTTTTT.

The chain carries TRBV12-3 or TRBV12-4 and TRBJ2-3, with D hard to call. The CDR3 sequence is 12 residues long. V lost 4 bases and J 2 bases, leaving 4 bases between the germline ends. The CDR3 region is CASSWTTDTQYF. The CDR3 nucleotides are TGTGCCAGCAGTTGGACCACAGATACGCAGTATTTT.

Only one count was recorded for this clonotype. The rearrangement joins TRBV12-3 or TRBV12-4 to TRBJ1-2; D unclear. There are 12 residues in the CDR3. The V and J ends lost 9 bases and 7 bases respectively, with 15 bases between them. CDR3 loop: CASRPRSGGYTF. CDR3 sequence (DNA): TGTGCCAGTCGTCCCCGATCGGGTGGCTACACCTTC.

This clonotype was seen a few times. This CDR3 is CASLYREFCSPLHF. The CDR3 DNA sequence: TGTGCCAGCCTATACAGGGAATTTTGCTCACCCCTCCACTTT. This chain connects TRBV21-1 to TRBJ1-6; the table gives TRBD1 as D, unverified against the DNA. TRBV21-1 is given as a pseudogene. CDR3 length: 14 amino acids.